This TCR beta chain was recovered during a study of blood T cell repertoires in COVID-19. Study overall: Whether acute or convalescent, the COVID-19 samples came from the United States, Italy and Spain.

The repertoire was sequenced with immunoSEQ multiplex PCR; TCRdb's copy has only in-frame clones and lacks some. The table records roughly 100,000 clones, roughly 90% of them present only once. This clone was seen a handful of times. Germline V gene data show CDR1 as MNHEY and CDR2 as SMNVEV (reference sequence). There are 13 residues in the CDR3. The ends were cut back, 0 bases at V and 10 bases at J, with 12 bases in the middle. The genes are TRBV27 and TRBJ1-1; TRBD1 might be the D (6 bases). The sequence was collected from a woman between 70 and 85 years old with acute or convalescent COVID-19. The sequenced sample was peripheral blood. The CDR3 loop reads CASSLSPGAPAFF. Written as DNA, the CDR3 is TGTGCCAGCAGTTTATCCCCAGGGGCCCCAGCTTTCTTT.